This T cell receptor (beta chain) came from a study of cytomegalovirus exposure and HLA in healthy donors. Overall study: Earlier, 150 million to 200 million T cells were analyzed, and over 95 million unique TCR beta sequences were found among them. Study conclusions and caveats: Clonal expansion, a later analysis showed, was greater in HLA-associated TCR beta chains than in equally common others. In vitro work confirmed that a few CMV-associated chains recognize CMV antigens. The study assumed roughly uniform donor sequencing depth for presence/absence analyses.

Germline V CDR1 and CDR2: LNHDA, SQIVND (reference sequence). The V and J ends lost 10 bases and 0 bases, in that order; junction bases with no gene match: 9. This CDR3 is built from 15 residues. A multiplex PCR was run with 60 Vbeta primers and 13 Jbeta primers. Method: immunoSEQ multiplex PCR; TCRdb's copy keeps in-frame clones and lacks some. Of roughly 200,000 clones listed, around 74% are singletons. This clone was recorded only once. What it binds is not known. The chain has TRBV19 and TRBJ1-3, with 7 bases aligning to TRBD1. The receptor was derived from a male donor in good health and CMV-seronegative. Sequenced input: PBMCs. The CDR3 coding sequence is TGTGCCACCGAAACGGACAGGAACTCTGGAAACACCATATATTTT. This translates into CATETDRNSGNTIYF.